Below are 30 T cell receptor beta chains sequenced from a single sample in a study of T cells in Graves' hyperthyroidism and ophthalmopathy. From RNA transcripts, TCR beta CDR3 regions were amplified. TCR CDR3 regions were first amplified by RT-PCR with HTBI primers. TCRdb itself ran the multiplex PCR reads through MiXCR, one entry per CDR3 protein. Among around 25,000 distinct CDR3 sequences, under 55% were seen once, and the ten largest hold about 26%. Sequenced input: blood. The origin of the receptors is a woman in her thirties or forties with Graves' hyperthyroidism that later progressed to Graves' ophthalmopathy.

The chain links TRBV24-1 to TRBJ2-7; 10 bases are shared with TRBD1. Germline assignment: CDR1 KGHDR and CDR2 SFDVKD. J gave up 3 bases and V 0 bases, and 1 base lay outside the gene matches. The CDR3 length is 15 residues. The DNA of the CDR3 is TGTGCCACCAGTGATTTGGGGGACAGGGGCTACGAGCAGTACTTC. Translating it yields CATSDLGDRGYEQYF.

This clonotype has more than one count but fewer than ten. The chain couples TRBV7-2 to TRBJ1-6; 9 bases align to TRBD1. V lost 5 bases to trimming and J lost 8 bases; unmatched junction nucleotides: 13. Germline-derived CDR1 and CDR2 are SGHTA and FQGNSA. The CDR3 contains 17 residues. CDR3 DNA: TGTGCCAGCAGCACCCGACCGGGACAGGGAGCTTATTCACCCCTCCACTTT. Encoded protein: CASSTRPGQGAYSPLHF.

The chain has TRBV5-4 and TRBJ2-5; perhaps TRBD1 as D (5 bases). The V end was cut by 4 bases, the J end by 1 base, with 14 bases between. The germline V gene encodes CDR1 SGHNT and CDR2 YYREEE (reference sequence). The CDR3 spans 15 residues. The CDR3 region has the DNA TGTGCCAGCAGCCCGAAAAGACAGCGCCAAGAGACCCAGTACTTC. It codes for CASSPKRQRQETQYF.

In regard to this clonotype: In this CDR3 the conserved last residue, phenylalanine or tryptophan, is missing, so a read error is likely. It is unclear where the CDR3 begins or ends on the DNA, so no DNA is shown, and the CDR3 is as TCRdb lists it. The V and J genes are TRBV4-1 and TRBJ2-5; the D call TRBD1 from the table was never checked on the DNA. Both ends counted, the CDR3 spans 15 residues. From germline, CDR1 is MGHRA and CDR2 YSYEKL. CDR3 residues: CARQLAGGRGQEAWL.

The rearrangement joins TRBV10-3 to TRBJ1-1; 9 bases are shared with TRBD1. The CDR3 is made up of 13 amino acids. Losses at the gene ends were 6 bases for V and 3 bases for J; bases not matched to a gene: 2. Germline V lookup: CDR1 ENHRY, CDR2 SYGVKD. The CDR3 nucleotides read TGTGCCATCAGGGACAGGGGTGACACTGAAGCTTTCTTT. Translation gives CAIRDRGDTEAFF.

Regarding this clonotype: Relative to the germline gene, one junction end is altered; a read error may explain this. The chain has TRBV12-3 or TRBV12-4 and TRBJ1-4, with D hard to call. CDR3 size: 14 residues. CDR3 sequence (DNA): TGTGCCGGCAGTCGTCGACTCCCGTCTGGAAAACTGTTTTTT. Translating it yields CAGSRRLPSGKLFF.

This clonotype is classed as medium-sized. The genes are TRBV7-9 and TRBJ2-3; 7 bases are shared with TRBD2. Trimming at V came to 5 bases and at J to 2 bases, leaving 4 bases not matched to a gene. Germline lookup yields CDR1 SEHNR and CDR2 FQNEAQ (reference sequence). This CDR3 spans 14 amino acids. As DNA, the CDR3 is TGTGCCAGCAGCGCCAGCGGGAACACAGATACGCAGTATTTT. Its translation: CASSASGNTDTQYF.

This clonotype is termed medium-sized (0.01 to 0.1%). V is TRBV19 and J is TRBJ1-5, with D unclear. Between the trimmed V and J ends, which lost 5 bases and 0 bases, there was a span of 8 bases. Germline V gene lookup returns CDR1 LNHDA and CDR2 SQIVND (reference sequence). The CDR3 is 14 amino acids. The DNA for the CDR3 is TGTGCCAGTAGTCTGGCCAATAGCAATCAGCCCCAGCATTTT. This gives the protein CASSLANSNQPQHF.

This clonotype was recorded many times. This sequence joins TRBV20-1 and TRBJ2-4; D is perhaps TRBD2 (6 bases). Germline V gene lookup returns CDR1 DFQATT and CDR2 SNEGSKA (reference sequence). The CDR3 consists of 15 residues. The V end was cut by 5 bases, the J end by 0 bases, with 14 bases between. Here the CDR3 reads CSALLAAGAKNIQYF. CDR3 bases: TGCAGTGCTCTCCTCGCAGCGGGAGCCAAAAACATTCAGTACTTC.

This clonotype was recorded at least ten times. The CDR3 loop is CASSSGLAGGYNEQFF. CDR3 in DNA: TGCGCCAGCAGCTCTGGTCTAGCGGGAGGGTACAATGAGCAGTTCTTC. The chain uses TRBV5-1 and TRBJ2-1; 12 bases are a match to TRBD2. The CDR3 is made up of 16 amino acids. Per germline, CDR1 SGHRS and CDR2 YFSETQ. With 3 bases clipped from V and 4 bases from J, the junction kept 5 bases outside the gene matches.

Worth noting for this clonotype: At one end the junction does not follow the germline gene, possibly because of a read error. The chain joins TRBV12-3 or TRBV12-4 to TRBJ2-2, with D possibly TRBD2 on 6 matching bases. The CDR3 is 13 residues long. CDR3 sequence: CASRLRAAGGLFF. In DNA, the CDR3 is TGTGCCAGCAGGTTACGTGCGGCCGGGGGGCTGTTTTTT.

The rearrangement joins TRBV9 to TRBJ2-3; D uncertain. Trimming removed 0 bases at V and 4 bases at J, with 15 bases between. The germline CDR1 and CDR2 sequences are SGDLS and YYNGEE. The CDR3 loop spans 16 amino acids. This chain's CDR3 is CASSVGSANLPDTQYF. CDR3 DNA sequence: TGTGCCAGCAGCGTAGGGTCTGCCAACCTCCCAGATACGCAGTATTTT.

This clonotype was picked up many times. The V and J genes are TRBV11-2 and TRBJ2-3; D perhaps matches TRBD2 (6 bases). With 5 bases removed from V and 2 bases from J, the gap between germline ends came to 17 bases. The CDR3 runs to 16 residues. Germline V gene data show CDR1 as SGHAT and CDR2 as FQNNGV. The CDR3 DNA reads TGTGCCAGCAGCCCCGGGAGTAGCGGTCCCACAGATACGCAGTATTTT. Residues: CASSPGSSGPTDTQYF.

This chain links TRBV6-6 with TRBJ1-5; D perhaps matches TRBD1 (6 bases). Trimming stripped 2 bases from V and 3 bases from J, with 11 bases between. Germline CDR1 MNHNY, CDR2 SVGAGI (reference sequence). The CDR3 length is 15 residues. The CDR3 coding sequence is TGTGCCAGCAGTTACGGCAGGGGTACCAATCAGCCCCAGCATTTT. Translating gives CASSYGRGTNQPQHF.

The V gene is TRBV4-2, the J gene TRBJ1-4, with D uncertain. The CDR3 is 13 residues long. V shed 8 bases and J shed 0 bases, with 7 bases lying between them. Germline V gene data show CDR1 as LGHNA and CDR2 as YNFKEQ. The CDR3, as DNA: TGTGCCAGCGGCAGCACAACTAATGAAAAACTGTTTTTT. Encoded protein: CASGSTTNEKLFF.

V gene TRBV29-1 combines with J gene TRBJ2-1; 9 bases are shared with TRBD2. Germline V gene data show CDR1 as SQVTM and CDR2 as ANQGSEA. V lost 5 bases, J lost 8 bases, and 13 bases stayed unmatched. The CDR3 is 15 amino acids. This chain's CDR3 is CSVTTIAGERDEQFF. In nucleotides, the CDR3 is TGCAGCGTTACAACTATAGCGGGAGAGCGGGATGAGCAGTTCTTC.

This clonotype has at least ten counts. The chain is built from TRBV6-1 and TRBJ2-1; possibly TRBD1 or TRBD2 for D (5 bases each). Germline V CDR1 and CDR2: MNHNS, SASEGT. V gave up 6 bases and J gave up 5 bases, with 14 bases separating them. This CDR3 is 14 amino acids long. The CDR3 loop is CASRRTGTDNEQFF. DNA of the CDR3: TGTGCCAGCAGACGAACCGGGACCGACAATGAGCAGTTCTTC.

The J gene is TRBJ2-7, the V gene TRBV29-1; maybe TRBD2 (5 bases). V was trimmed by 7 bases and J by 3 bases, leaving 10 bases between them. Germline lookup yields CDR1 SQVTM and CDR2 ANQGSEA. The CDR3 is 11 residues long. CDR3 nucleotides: TGCAGCGCGGCGGGTCGCTACGAGCAGTACTTC. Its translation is CSAAGRYEQYF.

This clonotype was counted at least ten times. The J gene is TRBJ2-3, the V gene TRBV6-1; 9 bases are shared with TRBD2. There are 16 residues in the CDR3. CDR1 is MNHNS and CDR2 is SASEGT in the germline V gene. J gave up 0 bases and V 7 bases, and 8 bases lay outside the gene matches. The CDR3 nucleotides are TGTGCCAGCAAAAGGACTAGCGCCACCAGCACAGATACGCAGTATTTT. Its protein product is CASKRTSATSTDTQYF.

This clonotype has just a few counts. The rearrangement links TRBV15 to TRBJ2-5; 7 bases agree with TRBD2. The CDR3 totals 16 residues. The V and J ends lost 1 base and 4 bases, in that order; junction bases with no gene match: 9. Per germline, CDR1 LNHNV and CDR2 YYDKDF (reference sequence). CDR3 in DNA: TGTGCCACCAGCAGAGGGTCAACTAGCGAGGGAGAGACCCAGTACTTC. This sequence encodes CATSRGSTSEGETQYF.

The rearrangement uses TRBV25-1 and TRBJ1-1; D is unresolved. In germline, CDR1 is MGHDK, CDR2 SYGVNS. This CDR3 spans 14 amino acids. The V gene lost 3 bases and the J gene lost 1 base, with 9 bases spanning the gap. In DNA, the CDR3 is TGTGCCAGCAGTGACCTAGGACCGAACACTGAAGCTTTCTTT. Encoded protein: CASSDLGPNTEAFF.

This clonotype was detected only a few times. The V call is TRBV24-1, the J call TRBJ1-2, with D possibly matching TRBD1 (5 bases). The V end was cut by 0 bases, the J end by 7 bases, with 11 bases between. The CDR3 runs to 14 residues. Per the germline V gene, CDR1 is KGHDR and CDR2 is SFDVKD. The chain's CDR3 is CATSDLPGLGGYTF. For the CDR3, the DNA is TGTGCCACCAGTGATTTGCCAGGGTTGGGTGGCTACACCTTC.

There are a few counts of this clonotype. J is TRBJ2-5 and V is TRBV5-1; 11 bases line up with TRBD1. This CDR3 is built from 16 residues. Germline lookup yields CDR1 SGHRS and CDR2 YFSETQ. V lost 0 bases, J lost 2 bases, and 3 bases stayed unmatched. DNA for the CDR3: TGCGCCAGCAGCTTGGGGGGACAGGGGGTTCAAGAGACCCAGTACTTC. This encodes CASSLGGQGVQETQYF. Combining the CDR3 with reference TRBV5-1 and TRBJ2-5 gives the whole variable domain KAGVTQTPRYLIKTRGQQVTLSCSPISGHRSVSWYQQTPGQGLQFLFEYFSETQRNKGNFPGRFSGRQFSNSRSEMNVSTLELGDSALYLCASSLGGQGVQETQYFGPGTRLLVL.

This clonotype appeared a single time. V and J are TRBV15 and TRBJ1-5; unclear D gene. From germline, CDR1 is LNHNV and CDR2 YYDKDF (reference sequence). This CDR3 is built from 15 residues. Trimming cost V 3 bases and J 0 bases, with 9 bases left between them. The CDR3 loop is CATSSRSVSNQPQHF. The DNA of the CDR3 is TGTGCCACCAGCAGTCGTTCTGTTAGCAATCAGCCCCAGCATTTT. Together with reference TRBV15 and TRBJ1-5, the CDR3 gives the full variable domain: DAMVIQNPRYQVTQFGKPVTLSCSQTLNHNVMYWYQQKSSQAPKLLFHYYDKDFNNEADTPDNFQSRRPNTSFCFLDIRSPGLGDTAMYLCATSSRSVSNQPQHFGDGTRLSIL.

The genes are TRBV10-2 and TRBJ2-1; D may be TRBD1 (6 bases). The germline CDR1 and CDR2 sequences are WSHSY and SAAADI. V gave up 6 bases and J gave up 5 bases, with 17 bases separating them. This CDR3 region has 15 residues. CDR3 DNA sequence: TGCGCCAGCAGCCCCATCGGGGACATCGACAATGAGCAGTTCTTC. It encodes CASSPIGDIDNEQFF.

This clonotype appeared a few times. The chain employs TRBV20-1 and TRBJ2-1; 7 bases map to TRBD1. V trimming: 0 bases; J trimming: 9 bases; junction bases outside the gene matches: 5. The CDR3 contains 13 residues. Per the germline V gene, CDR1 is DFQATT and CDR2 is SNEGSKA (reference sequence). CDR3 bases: TGCAGTGCTAGAGAGACAGGGAGTTTTGAGCAGTTCTTC. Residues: CSARETGSFEQFF.

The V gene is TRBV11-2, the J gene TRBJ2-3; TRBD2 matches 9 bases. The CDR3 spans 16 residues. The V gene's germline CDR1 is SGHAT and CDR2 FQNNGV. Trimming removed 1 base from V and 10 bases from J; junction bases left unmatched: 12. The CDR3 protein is CASSLGGSGRVGAQYF. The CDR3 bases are TGTGCCAGCAGCTTAGGTGGTAGCGGGAGAGTGGGTGCGCAGTATTTT.

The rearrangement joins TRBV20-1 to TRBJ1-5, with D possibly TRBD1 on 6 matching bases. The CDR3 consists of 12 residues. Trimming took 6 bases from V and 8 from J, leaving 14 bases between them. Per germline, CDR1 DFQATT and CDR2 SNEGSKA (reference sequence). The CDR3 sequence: CSADRRGEPQHF. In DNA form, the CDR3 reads TGCAGTGCAGACAGGAGGGGCGAGCCCCAGCATTTT.

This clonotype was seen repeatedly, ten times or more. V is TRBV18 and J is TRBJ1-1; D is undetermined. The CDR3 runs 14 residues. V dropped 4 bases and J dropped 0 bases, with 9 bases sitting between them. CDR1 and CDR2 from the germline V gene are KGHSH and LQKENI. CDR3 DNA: TGTGCCAGCTCACAGCTACTGATGAACACTGAAGCTTTCTTT. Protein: CASSQLLMNTEAFF.

CDR3 protein: CASRTVNYGYTF. In DNA, the CDR3 is TGTGCCAGCAGGACAGTCAACTATGGCTACACCTTC. J is TRBJ1-2 and V is TRBV6-6; possible D gene TRBD1, 5 bases. Between the trimmed V and J ends, which lost 6 bases and 2 bases, there was a span of 7 bases. This CDR3 is 12 amino acids long. Looked up from germline, CDR1 is MNHNY and CDR2 is SVGAGI (reference sequence).